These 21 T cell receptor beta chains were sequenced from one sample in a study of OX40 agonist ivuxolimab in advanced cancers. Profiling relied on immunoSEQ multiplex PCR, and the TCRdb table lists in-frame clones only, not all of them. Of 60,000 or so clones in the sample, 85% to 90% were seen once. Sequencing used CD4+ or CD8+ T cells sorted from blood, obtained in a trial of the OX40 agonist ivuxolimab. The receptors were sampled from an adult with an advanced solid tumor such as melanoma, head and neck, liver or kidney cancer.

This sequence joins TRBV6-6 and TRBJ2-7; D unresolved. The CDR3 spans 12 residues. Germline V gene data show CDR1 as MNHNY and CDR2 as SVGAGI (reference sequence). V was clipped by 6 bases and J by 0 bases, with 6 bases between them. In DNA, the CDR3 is TGTGCCAGCAGCAAAAGCTCCTACGAGCAGTACTTC. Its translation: CASSKSSYEQYF.

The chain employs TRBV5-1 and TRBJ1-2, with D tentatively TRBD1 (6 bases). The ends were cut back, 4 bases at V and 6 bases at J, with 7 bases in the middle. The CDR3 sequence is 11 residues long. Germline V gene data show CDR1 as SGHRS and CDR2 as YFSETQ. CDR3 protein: CASSPGDGYTF. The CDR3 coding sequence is TGCGCCAGCAGCCCAGGGGATGGCTACACCTTC.

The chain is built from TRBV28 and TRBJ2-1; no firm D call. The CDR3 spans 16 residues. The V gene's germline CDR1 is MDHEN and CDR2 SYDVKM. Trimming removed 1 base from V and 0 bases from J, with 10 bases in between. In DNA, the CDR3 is TGTGCCAGCAGTTTATTGCAGTTGAGCTCCTACAATGAGCAGTTCTTC. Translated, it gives CASSLLQLSSYNEQFF.

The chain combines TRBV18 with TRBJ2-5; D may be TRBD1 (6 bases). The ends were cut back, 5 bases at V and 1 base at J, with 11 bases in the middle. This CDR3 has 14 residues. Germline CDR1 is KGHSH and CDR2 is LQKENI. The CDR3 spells CASSSGQSQETQYF. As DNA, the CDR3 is TGTGCCAGCTCATCCGGACAGTCCCAAGAGACCCAGTACTTC.

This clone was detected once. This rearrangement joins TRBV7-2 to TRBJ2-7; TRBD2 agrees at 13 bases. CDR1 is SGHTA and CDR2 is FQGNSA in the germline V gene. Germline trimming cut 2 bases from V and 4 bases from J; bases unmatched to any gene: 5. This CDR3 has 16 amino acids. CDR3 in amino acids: CASSLSGTSGTYEQYF. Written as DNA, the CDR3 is TGTGCCAGCAGCTTAAGTGGGACTAGCGGGACGTACGAGCAGTACTTC.

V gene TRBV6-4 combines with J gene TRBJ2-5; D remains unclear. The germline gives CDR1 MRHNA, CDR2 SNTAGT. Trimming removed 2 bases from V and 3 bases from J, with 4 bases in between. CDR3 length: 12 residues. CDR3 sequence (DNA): TGTGCCAGCAGTGACGCAGAAGAGACCCAGTACTTC. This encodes CASSDAEETQYF.

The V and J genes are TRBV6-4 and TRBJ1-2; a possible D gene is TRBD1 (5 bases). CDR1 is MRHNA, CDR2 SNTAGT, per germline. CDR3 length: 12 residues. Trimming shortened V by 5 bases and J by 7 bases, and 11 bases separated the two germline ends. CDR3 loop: CASSLQGRGYTF. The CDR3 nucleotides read TGTGCCAGCAGTCTTCAGGGCCGTGGCTACACCTTC.

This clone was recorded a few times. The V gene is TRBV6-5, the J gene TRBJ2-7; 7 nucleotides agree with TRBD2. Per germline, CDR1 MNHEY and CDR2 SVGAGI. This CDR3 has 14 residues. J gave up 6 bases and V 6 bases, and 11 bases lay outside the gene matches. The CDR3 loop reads CASSRSGAVPEQYF. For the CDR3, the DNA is TGTGCCAGCAGCCGGAGCGGGGCAGTCCCCGAGCAGTACTTC.

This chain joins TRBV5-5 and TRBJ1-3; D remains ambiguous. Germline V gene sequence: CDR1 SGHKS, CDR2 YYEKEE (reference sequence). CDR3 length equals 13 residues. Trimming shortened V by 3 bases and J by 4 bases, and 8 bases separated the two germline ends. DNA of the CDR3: TGTGCCAGCAGCTCTGGACGGGGAAACACCATATATTTT. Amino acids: CASSSGRGNTIYF. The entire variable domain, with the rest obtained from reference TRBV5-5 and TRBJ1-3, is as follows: DAGVTQSPTHLIKTRGQQVTLRCSPISGHKSVSWYQQVLGQGPQFIFQYYEKEERGRGNFPDRFSARQFPNYSSELNVNALLLGDSALYLCASSSGRGNTIYFGEGSWLTVV.

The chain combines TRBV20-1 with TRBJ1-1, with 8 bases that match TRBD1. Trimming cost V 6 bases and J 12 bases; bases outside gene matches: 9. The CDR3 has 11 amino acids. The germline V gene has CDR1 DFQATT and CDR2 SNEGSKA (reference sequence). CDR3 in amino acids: CSAGGQGLTFF. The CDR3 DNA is TGCAGTGCGGGCGGACAGGGACTGACTTTCTTT.

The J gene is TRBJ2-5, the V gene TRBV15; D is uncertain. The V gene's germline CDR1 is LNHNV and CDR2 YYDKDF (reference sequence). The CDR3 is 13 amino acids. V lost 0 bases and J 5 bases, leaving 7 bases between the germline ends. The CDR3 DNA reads TGTGCCACCAGCAGAGATCGGCGGGAGACCCAGTACTTC. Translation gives CATSRDRRETQYF.

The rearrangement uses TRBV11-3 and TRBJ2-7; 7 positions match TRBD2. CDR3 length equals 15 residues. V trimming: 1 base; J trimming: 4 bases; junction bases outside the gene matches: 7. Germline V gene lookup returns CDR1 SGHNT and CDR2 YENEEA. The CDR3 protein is CASSLGAVGGYEQYF. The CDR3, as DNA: TGTGCCAGCAGCTTAGGGGCTGTGGGGGGGTACGAGCAGTACTTC.

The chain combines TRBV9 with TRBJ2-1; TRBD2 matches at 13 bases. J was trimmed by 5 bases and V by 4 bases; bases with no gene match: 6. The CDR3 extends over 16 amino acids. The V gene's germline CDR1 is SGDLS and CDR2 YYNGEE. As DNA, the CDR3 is TGTGCCAGCAGCACAACCGGGACTAGCGGGAACAATGAGCAGTTCTTC. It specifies CASSTTGTSGNNEQFF.

CDR3: CASSLVKAGSYNEQFF. The CDR3 nucleotides read TGTGCCAGCAGTCTCGTTAAAGCGGGCTCCTACAATGAGCAGTTCTTC. V is TRBV28 and J is TRBJ2-1; TRBD2 might be the D (6 bases). V shed 5 bases and J shed 0 bases, with 14 bases lying between them. Germline CDR1 reads MDHEN; CDR2 reads SYDVKM. The CDR3 is 16 amino acids.

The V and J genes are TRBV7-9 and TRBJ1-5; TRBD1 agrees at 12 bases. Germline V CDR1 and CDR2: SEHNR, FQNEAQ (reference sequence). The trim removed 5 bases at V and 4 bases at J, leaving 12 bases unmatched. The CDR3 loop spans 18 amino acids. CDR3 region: CASSPTGTGGQGNQPQHF. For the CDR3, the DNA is TGTGCCAGCAGCCCCACCGGGACAGGGGGCCAAGGAAATCAGCCCCAGCATTTT.

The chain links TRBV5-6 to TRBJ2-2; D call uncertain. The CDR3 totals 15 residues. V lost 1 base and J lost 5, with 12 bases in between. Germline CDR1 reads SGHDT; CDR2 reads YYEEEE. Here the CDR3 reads CASSLLTIATGELFF. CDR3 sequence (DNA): TGTGCCAGCAGCTTGTTAACGATAGCTACCGGGGAGCTGTTTTTT.

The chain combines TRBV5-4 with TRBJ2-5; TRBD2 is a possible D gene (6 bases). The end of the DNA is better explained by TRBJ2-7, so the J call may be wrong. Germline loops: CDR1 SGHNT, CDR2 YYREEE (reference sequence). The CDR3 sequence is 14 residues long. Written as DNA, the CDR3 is TGTGCCAGCAGGGGGGGTCCGTTAACCTACGAGCAGTACTTC. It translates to CASRGGPLTYEQYF.

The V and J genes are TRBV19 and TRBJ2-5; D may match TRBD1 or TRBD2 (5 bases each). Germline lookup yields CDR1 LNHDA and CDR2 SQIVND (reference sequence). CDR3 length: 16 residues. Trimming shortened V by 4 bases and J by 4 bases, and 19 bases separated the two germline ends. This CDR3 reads CASSTTTRGVGETQYF. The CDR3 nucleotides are TGTGCCAGTAGTACCACCACAAGGGGAGTGGGAGAGACCCAGTACTTC. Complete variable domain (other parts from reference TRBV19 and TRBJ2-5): DGGITQSPKYLFRKEGQNVTLSCEQNLNHDAMYWYRQDPGQGLRLIYYSQIVNDFQKGDIAEGYSVSREKKESFPLTVTSAQKNPTAFYLCASSTTTRGVGETQYFGPGTRLLVL.

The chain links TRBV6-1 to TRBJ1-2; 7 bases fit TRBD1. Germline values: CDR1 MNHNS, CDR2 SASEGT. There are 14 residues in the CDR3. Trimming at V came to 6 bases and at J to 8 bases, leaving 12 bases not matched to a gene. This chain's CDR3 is CASSTQQGRGGYTF. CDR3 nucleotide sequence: TGTGCCAGCAGCACTCAACAGGGGAGAGGGGGCTACACCTTC.

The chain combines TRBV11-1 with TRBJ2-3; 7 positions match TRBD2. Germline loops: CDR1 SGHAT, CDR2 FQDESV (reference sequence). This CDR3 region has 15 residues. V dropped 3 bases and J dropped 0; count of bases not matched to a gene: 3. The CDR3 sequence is CASSLGGISTDTQYF. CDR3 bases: TGTGCCAGCAGCTTGGGGGGGATAAGCACAGATACGCAGTATTTT. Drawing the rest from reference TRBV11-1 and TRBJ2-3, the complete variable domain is EAEVAQSPRYKITEKSQAVAFWCDPISGHATLYWYRQILGQGPELLVQFQDESVVDDSQLPKDRFSAERLKGVDSTLKIQPAELGDSAMYLCASSLGGISTDTQYFGPGTRLTVL.

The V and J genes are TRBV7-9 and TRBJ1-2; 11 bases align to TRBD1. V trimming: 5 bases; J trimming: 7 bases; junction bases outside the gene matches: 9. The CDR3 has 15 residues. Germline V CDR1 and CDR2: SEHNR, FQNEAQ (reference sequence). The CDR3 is CASSQAGTGGFGYTF. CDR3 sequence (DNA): TGTGCCAGCAGCCAAGCGGGGACAGGGGGTTTTGGCTACACCTTC.